This TCR beta chain stems from a study of T cells expressing NK-cell markers. Comment on this clonotype: Its antigen is undetermined.

TCRdb re-called the 5' RACE reads and shows each CDR3 protein once, DNA omitted. The sample totals 350,000 to 450,000 distinct CDR3 sequences. Study results and caveats: The study left the HCMV specificity of expanded NKG2C+ T cell clones unresolved. Among CD8+ T cells from about six donors, dominant NKG2C+ clonotypes accounted for about 1.0-7.0%.

The CDR3 runs to 12 residues. Germline V CDR1 and CDR2: SGHTA, FQGNSA. V gene TRBV7-2 combines with J gene TRBJ2-2. The receptor was derived from a man aged 18-69 years in good health. Sequencing was done on a sample of blood T cells: a sorted CD56 or NKG2C T cell subset, CD4+ or CD8+ T cells, or bulk PBMC T cells (not recorded which). The CDR3 here is CASSFGPGELFF.